The clone carrying this T cell receptor beta chain has only a few counts. Profiling relied on immunoSEQ multiplex PCR, and the TCRdb table lists in-frame clones only, not all of them. The data contain about 51,000 clones, around 90% of them singletons. The sample comes from a study of control samples from healthy donors and cancer patients. This CDR3 is built from 13 residues. CDR1 is SGHAT and CDR2 is FQNNGV in the germline V gene. Trimming removed 8 bases from V and 1 base from J, with 11 bases in between. Source material: PBMCs. The TCR comes from a man in his forties or fifties with colorectal cancer. The gene calls are TRBV11-2 and TRBJ2-5; no definite D call. The CDR3 loop is CASHKWAQETQYF. In DNA form, the CDR3 reads TGTGCCAGCCATAAGTGGGCCCAAGAGACCCAGTACTTC.